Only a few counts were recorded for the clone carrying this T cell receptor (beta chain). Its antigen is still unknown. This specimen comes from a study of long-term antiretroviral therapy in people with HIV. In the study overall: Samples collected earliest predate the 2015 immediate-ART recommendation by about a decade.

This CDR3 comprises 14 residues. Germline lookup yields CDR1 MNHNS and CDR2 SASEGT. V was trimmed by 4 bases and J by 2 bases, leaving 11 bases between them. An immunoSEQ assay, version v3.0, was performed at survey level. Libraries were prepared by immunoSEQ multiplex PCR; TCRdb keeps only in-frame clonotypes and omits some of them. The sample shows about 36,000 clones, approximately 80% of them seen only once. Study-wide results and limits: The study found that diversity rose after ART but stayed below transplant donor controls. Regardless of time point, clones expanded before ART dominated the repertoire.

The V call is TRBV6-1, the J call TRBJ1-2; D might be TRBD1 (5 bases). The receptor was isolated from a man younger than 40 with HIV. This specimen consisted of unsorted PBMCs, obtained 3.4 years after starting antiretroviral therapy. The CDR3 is CASSAEWGNYGYTF. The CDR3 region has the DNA TGTGCCAGCAGTGCCGAATGGGGCAACTATGGCTACACCTTC.